A selection of T cell receptor beta chains follows, all from one sample in a study of T cell repertoires in cytomegalovirus infection. TCRdb itself ran the reads through MiXCR, one entry per CDR3 protein. The data hold around 210,000 distinct CDR3 sequences, with approximately 6.7% observed a single time. The specimen sequenced was PBMCs. The receptors derive from a human donor in good health (CMV status not recorded). Some clones in this sample may be carry-over from other donors' samples. CDR3s include the opening cysteine and the closing phenylalanine or tryptophan. D genes are given only for firm matches. Clone size, where shown, is once, few, many, or a class for clones that have expanded.

clone_size	v_call	j_call	cdr3_length	d_call	cdr3_nt	cdr3_aa
many	TRBV6-2/TRBV6-3	TRBJ2-6	15	.	TGTGCCACCAGAAAGACGAGCTCTGGGGCCAACGTCCTGACTTTC	CATRKTSSGANVLTF
many	TRBV4-2	TRBJ2-1	13	.	TGTGCCAGCAGCCAAATCTCTTTCGATGAGCAGTTCTTC	CASSQISFDEQFF
.	TRBV29-1	TRBJ2-1	14	TRBD2	TGCAGCGTTTGTACTAGCGGGGCGGGCAATGAGCAGTTCTTC	CSVCTSGAGNEQFF
many	TRBV6-5	TRBJ2-3	15	.	TGTGCCAGCAGTTACGACCCCTCGGGTGCAGATACGCAGTATTTT	CASSYDPSGADTQYF
many	TRBV4-2	TRBJ1-1	15	TRBD1	TGTGCCAGCAGCCAAGAGGGACAGGGGGGGACTGAAGCTTTCTTT	CASSQEGQGGTEAFF
many	TRBV7-2	TRBJ2-1	15	.	TGTGCCAGCAGCTTAACGTCTGGACTCCACAATGAGCAGTTCTTC	CASSLTSGLHNEQFF
many	TRBV4-2	TRBJ2-1	17	TRBD2	TGTGCCAGCAGCCAAGATCGGTACGGGGGGGGAAACAATGAGCAGTTCTTC	CASSQDRYGGGNNEQFF
many	TRBV28	TRBJ1-5	10	.	TGTGCCAGCAGTTTTGAGCCCCAGCATTTT	CASSFEPQHF
many	TRBV7-2	TRBJ2-1	14	TRBD1	TGTGCCAGCAGCGACAGGGTGGCTTACAATGAGCAGTTCTTC	CASSDRVAYNEQFF
many	TRBV7-9	TRBJ1-5	13	.	TGTGCCAGCAGCTTACGCGGAGGAGAGCCCCAGCATTTT	CASSLRGGEPQHF
many	TRBV7-2	TRBJ1-4	15	TRBD1	TGTGCCAGCAGCTTAGGGGACAGGGCTAATGAAAAACTGTTTTTT	CASSLGDRANEKLFF
many	TRBV29-1	TRBJ2-1	14	TRBD2	TGCAGCGTCCAGACTAGCGGGGGGGCCAATGAGCAGTTCTTC	CSVQTSGGANEQFF
many	TRBV12-5	TRBJ2-7	14	.	TGTGCTAGTGGTTCCTTTAAAGGTTCCTACGAGCAGTACTTC	CASGSFKGSYEQYF
many	TRBV7-2	TRBJ2-7	14	TRBD1	TGTGCCAGCAGCCCCCGACAGGGGGCCTACGAGCAGTACTTC	CASSPRQGAYEQYF
few	TRBV6-5	TRBJ1-2	13	.	TGTGCCAGCAGTCCGGGACGGATTTATGGCTACACCTTC	CASSPGRIYGYTF
few	TRBV29-1	TRBJ2-5	14	.	TGCAGCGCCTATTTTGGGACAAGCCAAGAGACCCAGTACTTC	CSAYFGTSQETQYF
many	TRBV6-2/TRBV6-3	TRBJ1-1	11	.	TGTGCCAGCAGTACCGCCTCTCAAGCTTTCTTT	CASSTASQAFF
many	TRBV27	TRBJ1-5	14	.	TGTGCCAGTGGTTGGACGGGAAGCAATCAGCCCCAGCATTTT	CASGWTGSNQPQHF
many	TRBV7-8	TRBJ2-3	17	TRBD1	TGTGCCAGCAGCTTTGGGCGGACAGGGTCTTCTGGAGATACGCAGTATTTT	CASSFGRTGSSGDTQYF
.	TRBV29-1	TRBJ2-3	15	.	TGCAGCGCCGATCCTTACAGGGGACTGACGGATACGCAGTATTTT	CSADPYRGLTDTQYF
many	TRBV7-9	TRBJ1-5	14	TRBD1	TGTGCCAGCAGCCGGGACAGGGGTGATCAGCCCCAGCATTTT	CASSRDRGDQPQHF
many	TRBV7-9	TRBJ1-4	14	.	TGTGCCAGCAGCTTAGCGAGGGCTAATGAAAAACTGTTTTTT	CASSLARANEKLFF
many	TRBV27	TRBJ2-5	14	.	TGTGCCAGCAGTTTAAGTTCCAGAAAGGAGACCCAGTACTTC	CASSLSSRKETQYF
many	TRBV20-1	TRBJ1-2	12	.	TGCAGTGCTACGCCTAACCACTATGGCTACACCTTC	CSATPNHYGYTF
many	TRBV7-2	TRBJ2-3	14	.	TGTGCCAGCAGCTTAGAGGTCGGCCCAGATACGCAGTATTTT	CASSLEVGPDTQYF
few	TRBV7-2	TRBJ2-7	12	.	TGTGCCAGCAGCTCGGCCAATTTCGAGCAGTACTTC	CASSSANFEQYF
many	TRBV12-3/TRBV12-4	TRBJ2-7	14	TRBD1	TGTGCCAGCAGTCAGAGACAGGGGGACTACGAGCAGTACTTC	CASSQRQGDYEQYF
many	TRBV7-9	TRBJ2-1	15	TRBD2	TGTGCCAGCAGCCCTACACTAGCGGGGGGGGGTGAGCAGTTCTTC	CASSPTLAGGGEQFF
many	TRBV7-9	TRBJ1-1	13	.	TGTGCCAGCAGCCCCCAGGTGAACACTGAAGCTTTCTTT	CASSPQVNTEAFF
many	TRBV18	TRBJ2-3	11	.	TGTGCCAGCTCACCACGAGATACGCAGTATTTT	CASSPRDTQYF
many	TRBV10-3	TRBJ1-1	14	.	TGTGCCATCAGTGGTGGTTGGGTGAACACTGAAGCTTTCTTT	CAISGGWVNTEAFF
few	TRBV29-1	TRBJ2-1	17	TRBD2	TGCAGCGTTGATACCGAGGGCGGGGGGGCGTCCTACAATGAGCAGTTCTTC	CSVDTEGGGASYNEQFF
many	TRBV7-2	TRBJ1-6	14	.	TGTGCCAGCAGCTCCGTGGAAATTAATTCACCCCTCCACTTT	CASSSVEINSPLHF
many	TRBV20-1	TRBJ2-3	15	.	TGCAGTGCTAGAGATTGGGCTACCCCCACAGATACGCAGTATTTT	CSARDWATPTDTQYF
many	TRBV7-8	TRBJ2-7	14	.	TGTGCCAGCAGCTCGGGCGAGGGATACTACGAGCAGTACTTC	CASSSGEGYYEQYF
medium-sized	TRBV7-2	TRBJ1-5	14	TRBD1	TGTGCCAGCAGCTTGGGACAGAGCAATCAGCCCCAGCATTTT	CASSLGQSNQPQHF
many	TRBV7-9	TRBJ2-4	15	.	TGTGCCAGCAGCTTAGCGTCTGGGCGGCAAAACATTCAGTACTTC	CASSLASGRQNIQYF
many	TRBV20-1	TRBJ2-7	16	TRBD2	TGCAGTGCTAGAGAGGATAGCGGGGGGGCCGACTACGAGCAGTACTTC	CSAREDSGGADYEQYF
many	TRBV14	TRBJ2-1	17	.	TGTGCCAGCAGCCAAGATAATACAGGGATCATCTACAATGAGCAGTTCTTC	CASSQDNTGIIYNEQFF
many	TRBV5-4	TRBJ2-2	17	TRBD2	TGTGCCAGCAGCCTCTTAGGGCGGGGGGGCGACACCGGGGAGCTGTTTTTT	CASSLLGRGGDTGELFF
many	TRBV7-2	TRBJ1-1	16	TRBD1	TGTGCCAGCAGCTTAGTAGGGACAGGAAAGAACACTGAAGCTTTCTTT	CASSLVGTGKNTEAFF